These T cell receptor beta chains were read from a single sample in a study of blood T cell repertoires in COVID-19. Here immunoSEQ multiplex PCR was the method, and the copy in TCRdb shows in-frame clones only, minus some. The table lists approximately 140,000 clones, approximately 80% of them singletons. Sequences were obtained from PBMCs or T cells enriched from blood (not recorded which). All receptors derive from a man over 45 in a cohort exposed to, infected with or recovered from COVID-19 (not recorded which). Each CDR3 is given with its conserved first and last residue. D genes are given only for firm matches. Size is stated for part of the rows, as once, few or many counts, or as a class when the clone is expanded.

>TRBV5-8|-|TRBJ1-3|-
TGTGCCAGCAGCTTGGACAGGGCCGGCACCATATATTTT
CASSLDRAGTIYF
>TRBV18|TRBD1|TRBJ2-3|-
TGTGCCAGCTCACCTGCCGGGACAGGGGGGACAGATACGCAGTATTTT
CASSPAGTGGTDTQYF
>TRBV7-2|TRBD1|TRBJ2-3|-
TGTGCCAGCAGCTTAGCGCACCAGGACAGGGGTTCCACCTCGTATTTT
CASSLAHQDRGSTSYF
>TRBV5-5|TRBD1|TRBJ1-1|-
TGTGCCAGCAGCTTCGGGACAGGGACCACTGAAGCTTTCTTT
CASSFGTGTTEAFF
>TRBV23-1|TRBD1|TRBJ2-4|-
TGCGCCAGCAGTCAACTGGGGACAGGGGCCGAAAACATTCAGTACTTC
CASSQLGTGAENIQYF
>TRBV6-5|-|TRBJ1-6|-
TGTGCCAGCAGACACAGGGACCGCACCCTCCACTTT
CASRHRDRTLHF
>TRBV27|-|TRBJ2-3|-
TGTGCCAGCAGTTTACGGACAGTTGGCACAGATACGCAGTATTTT
CASSLRTVGTDTQYF
>TRBV12-1|-|TRBJ2-4|-
TGTGCCAGCAGTTTGAGGACTAGCGGGGGGCCAAGGGACATTCAGTACTTC
CASSLRTSGGPRDIQYF
>TRBV15|-|TRBJ2-7|-
TGTGCCACCAGCAGTGAGCCCAATACCCTTAAGTACTTC
CATSSEPNTLKYF
>TRBV30|-|TRBJ2-7|-
TGTGCCTGGATTAGGGGGATGGGGGAGCAGTACTTC
CAWIRGMGEQYF
>TRBV5-1|-|TRBJ2-2|-
TGCGCCAGCAGCTCTACCGGGGAGCTGTTTTTT
CASSSTGELFF
>TRBV7-8|TRBD2|TRBJ2-2|-
TGTGCCAGCAGCTTAGTAGCACTAGCGGGAGTAGGGCGCACCGGGGAGCTGTTTTTT
CASSLVALAGVGRTGELFF
>TRBV18|TRBD1|TRBJ2-2|once
TGTGCCAGCTCACCGGCAGGGGGAGACACCGGGGAGCTGTTTTTT
CASSPAGGDTGELFF
>TRBV3-1/TRBV3-2|TRBD1|TRBJ1-4|-
TGTGCCAGCAGCTCTTCGACAGGGGAGAGACGAACTGAAAAACTGTTTTTT
CASSSSTGERRTEKLFF
>TRBV30|TRBD2|TRBJ2-5|-
TGTGCCGGGATGAGCGGGAGGGAGACCCAGTACTTC
CAGMSGRETQYF
>TRBV27|TRBD1|TRBJ1-4|-
TGTGCCGGGTCCGGGACAGAGAATGAAAAACTGTTTTTT
CAGSGTENEKLFF
>TRBV19|-|TRBJ1-4|-
TGTGCCAGTAGTATACAGGACAGATCAACTAATGAAAAACTGTTTTTT
CASSIQDRSTNEKLFF
>TRBV28|-|TRBJ1-5|few
TGTGCCAGCAGTTATAGGGAGGGTTCGAGGCCCCAGCATTTT
CASSYREGSRPQHF
>TRBV18|-|TRBJ2-7|-
TGTGCCAGCTCACGGGCGGGGGCCCCCTACGAGCAGTACTTC
CASSRAGAPYEQYF
>TRBV7-6|-|TRBJ2-7|-
TGTGCCAGCAGCTTAGGGGGGGGCCCGAAATACGAGCAGTACTTC
CASSLGGGPKYEQYF
>TRBV11-2|TRBD2|TRBJ2-5|few
TGTGCCAGCAGAGGGGGCGCGGGGGGGTACCAAGAGACCCAGTACTTC
CASRGGAGGYQETQYF
>TRBV3-1/TRBV3-2|TRBD1|TRBJ2-1|-
TGTGCCAGCAGCCAAGCTCCGTCCGGGACAGGCCTACTTTTATTAACAGTTCAGTTCTTC
CASSQAPSGTGLLLLTVQFF
>TRBV13|-|TRBJ2-7|few
TGTGCCAGCAGCCCGCTTTCCAGGGCCTACGAGCAGTACTTC
CASSPLSRAYEQYF
>TRBV18|-|TRBJ1-5|-
TGTGCCAGCTCACCCTCCTTCAATCAGCCCCAGCATTTT
CASSPSFNQPQHF
>TRBV11-2|TRBD1|TRBJ2-2|-
TGTGCCAGCAGCCGGACAGGGTACACCGGGGAGCTGTTTTTT
CASSRTGYTGELFF
>TRBV10-2|-|TRBJ1-2|-
TGCGCCAGCAGTTCCGACAGCCTCTATGGCTACACCTTC
CASSSDSLYGYTF